Below, one T cell receptor beta chain is given with its context. The data were obtained in a study of blood T cell repertoires in COVID-19. Study details: From the United States, Italy and Spain came samples of acute and convalescent COVID-19. In each case, the material was cDNA or gDNA derived from T cells, B-cell-depleted T cells, or PBMCs.

In the original workflow: Counts of nucleated cells, estimated from reference gene primer amplification, were obtained. Method: immunoSEQ multiplex PCR; TCRdb's copy keeps in-frame clones and lacks some. That table gives V, J and clone size, and the DNA gave D and trimming. The repertoire holds 200,000 to 250,000 clones, with roughly 80% as singletons. With 0 bases removed from V and 0 bases from J, the gap between germline ends came to 17 bases. Germline-derived CDR1 and CDR2 are KGHSH and LQKENI. There are 18 residues in the CDR3. Material for sequencing was peripheral blood. The chain is built from TRBV18 and TRBJ1-1; TRBD1 is a possible D gene (5 bases). The receptor's source is a woman older than 75 with active or convalescent COVID-19. In DNA form, the CDR3 reads TGTGCCAGCTCACCACCTGGGCTCGGGGGAGAGGTGAACACTGAAGCTTTCTTT. Translation: CASSPPGLGGEVNTEAFF.